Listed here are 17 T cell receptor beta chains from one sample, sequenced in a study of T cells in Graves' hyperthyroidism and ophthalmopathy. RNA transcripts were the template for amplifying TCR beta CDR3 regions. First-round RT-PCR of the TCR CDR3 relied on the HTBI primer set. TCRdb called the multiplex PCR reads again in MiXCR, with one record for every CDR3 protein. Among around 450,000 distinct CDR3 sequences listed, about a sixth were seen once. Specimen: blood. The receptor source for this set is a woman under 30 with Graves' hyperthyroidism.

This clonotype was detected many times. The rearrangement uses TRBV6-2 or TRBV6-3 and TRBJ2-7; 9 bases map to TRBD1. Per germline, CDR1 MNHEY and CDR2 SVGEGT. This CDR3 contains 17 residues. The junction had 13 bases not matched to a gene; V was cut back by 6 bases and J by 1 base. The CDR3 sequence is CASSRPGTGLGSYEQYF. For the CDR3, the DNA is TGTGCCAGCAGCCGTCCCGGGACAGGGTTAGGTTCCTACGAGCAGTACTTC.

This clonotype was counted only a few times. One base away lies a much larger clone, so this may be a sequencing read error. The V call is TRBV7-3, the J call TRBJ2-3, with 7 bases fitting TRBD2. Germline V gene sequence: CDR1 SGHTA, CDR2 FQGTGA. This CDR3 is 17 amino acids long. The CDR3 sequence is CAGSLTGTTHSTDTQYF. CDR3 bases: TGTGCCGGCAGCTTAACGGGGACTACCCATAGCACAGATACGCAGTATTTT.

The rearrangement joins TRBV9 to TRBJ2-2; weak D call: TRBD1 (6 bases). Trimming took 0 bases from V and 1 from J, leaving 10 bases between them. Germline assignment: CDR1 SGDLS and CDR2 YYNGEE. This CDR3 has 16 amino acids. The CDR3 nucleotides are TGTGCCAGCAGCGTAGCTGGGGGCTGGAACACCGGGGAGCTGTTTTTT. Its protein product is CASSVAGGWNTGELFF.

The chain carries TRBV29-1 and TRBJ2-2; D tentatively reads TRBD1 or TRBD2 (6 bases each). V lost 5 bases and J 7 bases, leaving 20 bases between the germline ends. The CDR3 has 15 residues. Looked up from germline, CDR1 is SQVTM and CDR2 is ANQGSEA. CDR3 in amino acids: CSVRPGGGRGGELFF. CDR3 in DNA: TGCAGCGTTCGGCCCGGGGGCGGCCGTGGCGGGGAGCTGTTTTTT.

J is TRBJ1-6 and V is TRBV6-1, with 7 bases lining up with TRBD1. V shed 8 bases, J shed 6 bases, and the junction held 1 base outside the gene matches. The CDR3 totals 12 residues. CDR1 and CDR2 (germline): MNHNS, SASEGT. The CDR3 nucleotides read TGTGCCAGCCGGGACAGTAATTCACCCCTCCACTTT. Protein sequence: CASRDSNSPLHF.

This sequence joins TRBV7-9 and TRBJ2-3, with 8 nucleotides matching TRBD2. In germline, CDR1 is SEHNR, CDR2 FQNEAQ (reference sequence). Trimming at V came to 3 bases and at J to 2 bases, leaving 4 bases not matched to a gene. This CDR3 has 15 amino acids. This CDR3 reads CASSFRSGATDTQYF. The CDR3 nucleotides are TGTGCCAGCAGCTTTCGTAGCGGGGCCACAGATACGCAGTATTTT.

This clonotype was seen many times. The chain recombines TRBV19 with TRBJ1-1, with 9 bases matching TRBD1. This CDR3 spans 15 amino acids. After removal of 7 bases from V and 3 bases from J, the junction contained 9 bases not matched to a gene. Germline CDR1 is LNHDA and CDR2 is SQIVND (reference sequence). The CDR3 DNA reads TGTGCCAGTACTCCGGGGACAGGGTGGTACACTGAAGCTTTCTTT. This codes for CASTPGTGWYTEAFF.

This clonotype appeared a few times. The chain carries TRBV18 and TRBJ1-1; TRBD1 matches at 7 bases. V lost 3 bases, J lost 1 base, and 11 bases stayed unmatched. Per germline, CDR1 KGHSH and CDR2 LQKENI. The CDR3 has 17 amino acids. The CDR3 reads CASSPLVQGFGNTEAFF. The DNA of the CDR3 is TGTGCCAGCTCACCTCTTGTACAGGGGTTTGGGAACACTGAAGCTTTCTTT.

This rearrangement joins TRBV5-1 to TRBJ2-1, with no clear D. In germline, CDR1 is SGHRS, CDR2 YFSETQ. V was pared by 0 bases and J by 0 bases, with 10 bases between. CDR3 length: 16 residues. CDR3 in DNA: TGCGCCAGCAGCTTGGGGAGCGTGATCTCCTACAATGAGCAGTTCTTC. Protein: CASSLGSVISYNEQFF.

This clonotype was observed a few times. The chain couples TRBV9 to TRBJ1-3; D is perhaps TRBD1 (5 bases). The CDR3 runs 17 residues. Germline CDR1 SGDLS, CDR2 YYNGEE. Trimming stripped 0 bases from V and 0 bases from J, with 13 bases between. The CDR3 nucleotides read TGTGCCAGCAGCGTAGGCACAGGAGTGGGCTCTGGAAACACCATATATTTT. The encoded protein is CASSVGTGVGSGNTIYF.

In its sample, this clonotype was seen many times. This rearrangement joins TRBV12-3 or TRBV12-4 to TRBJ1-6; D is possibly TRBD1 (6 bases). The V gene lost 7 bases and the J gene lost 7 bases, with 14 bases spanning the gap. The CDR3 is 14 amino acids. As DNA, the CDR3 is TGTGCCAGCACTCAGAGAGGGGGAAATTCACCCCTCCACTTT. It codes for CASTQRGGNSPLHF.

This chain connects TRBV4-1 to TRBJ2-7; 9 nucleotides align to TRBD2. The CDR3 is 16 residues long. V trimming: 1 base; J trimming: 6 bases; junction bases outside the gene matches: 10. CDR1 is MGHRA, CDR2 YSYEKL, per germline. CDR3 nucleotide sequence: TGCGCCAGCAGCCAAGTCGCGGCGGGAGGGCCTGGCGAGCAGTACTTC. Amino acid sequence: CASSQVAAGGPGEQYF.

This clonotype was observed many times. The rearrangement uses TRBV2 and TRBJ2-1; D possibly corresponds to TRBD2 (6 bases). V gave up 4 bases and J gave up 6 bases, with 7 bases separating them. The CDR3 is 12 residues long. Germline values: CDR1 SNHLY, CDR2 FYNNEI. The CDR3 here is CASSGAGNEQFF. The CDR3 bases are TGTGCCAGCAGTGGAGCGGGCAATGAGCAGTTCTTC. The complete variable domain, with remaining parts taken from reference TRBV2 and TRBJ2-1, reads EPEVTQTPSHQVTQMGQEVILRCVPISNHLYFYWYRQILGQKVEFLVSFYNNEISEKSEIFDDQFSVERPDGSNFTLKIRSTKLEDSAMYFCASSGAGNEQFFGPGTRLTVL.

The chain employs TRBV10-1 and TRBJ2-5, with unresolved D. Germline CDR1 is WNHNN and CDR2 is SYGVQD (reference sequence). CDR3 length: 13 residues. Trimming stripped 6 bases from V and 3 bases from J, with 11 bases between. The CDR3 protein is CASRPDTEETQYF. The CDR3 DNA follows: TGCGCCAGCAGACCCGACACCGAAGAGACCCAGTACTTC.

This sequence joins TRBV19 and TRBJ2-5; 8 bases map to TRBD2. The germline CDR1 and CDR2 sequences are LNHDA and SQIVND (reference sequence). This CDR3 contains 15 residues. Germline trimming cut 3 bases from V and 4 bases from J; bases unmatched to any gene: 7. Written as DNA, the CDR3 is TGTGCCAGTAGTATCTTAAGCGGGAGTTTAGAGACCCAGTACTTC. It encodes CASSILSGSLETQYF.

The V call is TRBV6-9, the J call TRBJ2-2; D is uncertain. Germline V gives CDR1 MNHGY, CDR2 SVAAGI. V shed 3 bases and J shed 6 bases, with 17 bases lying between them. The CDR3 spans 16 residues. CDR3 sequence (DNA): TGTGCCAGCAGTTACCGGCTCGGCAGCCCTGCCGGGGAGCTGTTTTTT. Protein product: CASSYRLGSPAGELFF.

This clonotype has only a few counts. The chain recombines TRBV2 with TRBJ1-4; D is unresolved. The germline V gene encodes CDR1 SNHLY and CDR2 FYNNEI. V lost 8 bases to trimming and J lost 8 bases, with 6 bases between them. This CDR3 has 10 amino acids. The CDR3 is CASQGEKLFF. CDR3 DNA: TGTGCCAGCCAAGGAGAAAAACTGTTTTTT.